This T cell receptor (beta chain) was sequenced in a study of blood T cells in healthy people across ages. The study, taken as a whole, reports: Per-million-T-cell TCR beta diversity fell roughly linearly with age.

Primed by a sample-barcoded 5' primer and a J-beta primer mix, a second PCR proceeded for roughly 7 to 11 cycles. TCRdb re-analysed the 5' RACE reads in MiXCR, keeping a single row per CDR3 protein. This sample yields about 690,000 distinct CDR3 sequences, of which around 38% are seen a single time; around 30% belongs to the top ten. With respect to this clonotype: Its specificity is unknown.

The CDR3 sequence is 15 residues long. With V trimmed by 5 bases and J by 8 bases, 10 bases remained unmatched. Germline CDR1 is SGHVS and CDR2 is FQNEAQ. The specimen sequenced was blood. The chain recombines TRBV7-8 with TRBJ2-1; 9 nucleotides line up with TRBD1. This sequence originates from a man older than 75 in good health. This CDR3 is CASSPGQGLYDEQFF. The CDR3 coding sequence is TGTGCCAGCAGCCCTGGACAGGGGCTATACGATGAGCAGTTCTTC.